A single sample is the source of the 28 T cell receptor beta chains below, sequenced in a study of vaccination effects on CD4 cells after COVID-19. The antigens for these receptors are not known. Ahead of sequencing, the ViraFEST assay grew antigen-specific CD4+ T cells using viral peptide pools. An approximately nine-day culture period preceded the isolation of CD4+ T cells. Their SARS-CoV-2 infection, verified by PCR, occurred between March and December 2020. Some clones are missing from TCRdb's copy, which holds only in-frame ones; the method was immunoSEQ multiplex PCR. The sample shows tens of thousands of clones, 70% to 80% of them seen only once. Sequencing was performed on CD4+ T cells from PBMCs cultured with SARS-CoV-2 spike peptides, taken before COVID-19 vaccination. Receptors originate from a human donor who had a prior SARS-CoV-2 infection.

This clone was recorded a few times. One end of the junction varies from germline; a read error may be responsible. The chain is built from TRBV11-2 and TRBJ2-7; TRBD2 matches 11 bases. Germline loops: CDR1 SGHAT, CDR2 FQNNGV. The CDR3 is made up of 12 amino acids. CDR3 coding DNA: TGTGCCAGCAGCTTCCAGGGACTAGCGGAGGACTTC. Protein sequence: CASSFQGLAEDF.

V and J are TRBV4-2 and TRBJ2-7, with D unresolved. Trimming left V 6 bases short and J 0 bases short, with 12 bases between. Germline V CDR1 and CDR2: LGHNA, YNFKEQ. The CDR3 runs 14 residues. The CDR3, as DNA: TGTGCCAGCAGGAGTCTTCGGAGCTCCTACGAGCAGTACTTC. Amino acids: CASRSLRSSYEQYF.

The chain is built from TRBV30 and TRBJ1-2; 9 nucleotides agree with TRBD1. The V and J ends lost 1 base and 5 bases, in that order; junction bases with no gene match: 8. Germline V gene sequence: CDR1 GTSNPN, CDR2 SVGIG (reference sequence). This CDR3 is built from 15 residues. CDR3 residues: CAWSDRDRDLYGYTF. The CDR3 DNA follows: TGTGCCTGGAGTGACCGGGACAGGGATCTTTATGGCTACACCTTC.

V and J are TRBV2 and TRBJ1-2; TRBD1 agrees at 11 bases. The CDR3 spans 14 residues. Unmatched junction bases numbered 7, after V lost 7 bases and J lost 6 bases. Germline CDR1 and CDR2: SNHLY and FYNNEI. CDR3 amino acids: CASTGTGGTDGYTF. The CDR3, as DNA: TGTGCCAGCACCGGGACAGGGGGTACAGATGGCTACACCTTC.

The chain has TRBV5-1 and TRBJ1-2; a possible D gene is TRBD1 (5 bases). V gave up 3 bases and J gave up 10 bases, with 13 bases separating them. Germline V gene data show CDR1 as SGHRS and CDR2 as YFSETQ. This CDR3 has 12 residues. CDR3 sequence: CASSSGLGDYTF. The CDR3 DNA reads TGCGCCAGCAGCTCGGGACTCGGGGACTACACCTTC. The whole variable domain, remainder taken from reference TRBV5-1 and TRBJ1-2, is KAGVTQTPRYLIKTRGQQVTLSCSPISGHRSVSWYQQTPGQGLQFLFEYFSETQRNKGNFPGRFSGRQFSNSRSEMNVSTLELGDSALYLCASSSGLGDYTFGSGTRLTVV.

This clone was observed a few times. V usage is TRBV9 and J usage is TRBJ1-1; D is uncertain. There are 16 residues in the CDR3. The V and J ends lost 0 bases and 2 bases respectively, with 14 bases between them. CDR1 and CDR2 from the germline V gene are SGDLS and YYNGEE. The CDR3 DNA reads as TGTGCCAGCAGCGTAGGTGTAGGATTAAGCAACACTGAAGCTTTCTTT. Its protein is CASSVGVGLSNTEAFF.

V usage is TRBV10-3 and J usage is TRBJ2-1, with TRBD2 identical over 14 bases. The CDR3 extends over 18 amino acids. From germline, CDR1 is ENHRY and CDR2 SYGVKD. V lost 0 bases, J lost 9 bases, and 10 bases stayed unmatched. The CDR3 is CAISESPTLTSGGGEQFF. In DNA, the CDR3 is TGTGCCATCAGTGAGTCTCCCACGCTGACTAGCGGGGGGGGTGAGCAGTTCTTC.

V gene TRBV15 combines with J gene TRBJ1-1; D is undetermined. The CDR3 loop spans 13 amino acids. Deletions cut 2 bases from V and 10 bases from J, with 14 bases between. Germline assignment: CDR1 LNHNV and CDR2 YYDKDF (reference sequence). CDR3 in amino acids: CATSRRGLRVAFF. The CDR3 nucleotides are TGTGCCACCAGCAGACGAGGTCTACGGGTAGCTTTCTTT.

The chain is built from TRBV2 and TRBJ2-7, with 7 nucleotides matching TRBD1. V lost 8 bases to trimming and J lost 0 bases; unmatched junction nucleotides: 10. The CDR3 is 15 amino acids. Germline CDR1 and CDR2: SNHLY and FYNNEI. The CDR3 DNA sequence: TGTGCCAGCCGGACCCGGACAGGTGACTCCTACGAGCAGTACTTC. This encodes CASRTRTGDSYEQYF.

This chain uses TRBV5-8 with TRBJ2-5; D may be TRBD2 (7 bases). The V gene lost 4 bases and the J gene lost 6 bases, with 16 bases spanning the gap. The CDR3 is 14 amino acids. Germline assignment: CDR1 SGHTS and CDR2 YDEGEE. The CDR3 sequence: CASSKLGGQQTQYF. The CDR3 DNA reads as TGTGCCAGCAGCAAACTGGGGGGGCAACAGACCCAGTACTTC.

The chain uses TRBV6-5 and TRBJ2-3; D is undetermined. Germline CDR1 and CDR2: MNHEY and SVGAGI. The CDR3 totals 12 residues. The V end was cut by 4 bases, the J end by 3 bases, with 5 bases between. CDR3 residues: CASSSQTDTQYF. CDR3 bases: TGTGCCAGCAGTTCCCAAACAGATACGCAGTATTTT.

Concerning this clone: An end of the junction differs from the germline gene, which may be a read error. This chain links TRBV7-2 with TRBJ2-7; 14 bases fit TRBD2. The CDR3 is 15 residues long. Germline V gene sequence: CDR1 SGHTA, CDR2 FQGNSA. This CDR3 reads CASTKGGLAGVSVSF. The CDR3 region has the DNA TGTGCCAGCACTAAGGGGGGACTAGCGGGAGTCAGTGTCTCCTTC. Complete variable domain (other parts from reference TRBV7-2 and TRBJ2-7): GAGVSQSPSNKVTEKGKDVELRCDPISGHTALYWYRQSLGQGLEFLIYFQGNSAPDKSGLPSDRFSAERTGGSVSTLTIQRTQQEDSAVYLCASTKGGLAGVSVSFGPGTRLTVT.

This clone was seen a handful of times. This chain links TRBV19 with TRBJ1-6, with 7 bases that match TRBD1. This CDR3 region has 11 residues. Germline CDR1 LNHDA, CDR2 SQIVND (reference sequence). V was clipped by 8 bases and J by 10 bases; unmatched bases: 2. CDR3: CASADRSPLHF. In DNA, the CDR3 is TGTGCCAGTGCGGACAGGTCACCCCTCCACTTT.

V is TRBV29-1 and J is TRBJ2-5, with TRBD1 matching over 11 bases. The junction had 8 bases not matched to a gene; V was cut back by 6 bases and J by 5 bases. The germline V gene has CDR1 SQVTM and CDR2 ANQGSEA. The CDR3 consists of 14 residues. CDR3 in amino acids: CSVSGQGVRETQYF. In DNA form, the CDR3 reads TGCAGCGTGTCGGGACAGGGGGTCAGGGAGACCCAGTACTTC.

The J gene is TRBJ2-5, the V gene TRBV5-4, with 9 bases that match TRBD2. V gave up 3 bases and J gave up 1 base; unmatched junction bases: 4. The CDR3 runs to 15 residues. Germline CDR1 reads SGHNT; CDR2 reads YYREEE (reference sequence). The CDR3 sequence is CASSSAAGGQETQYF. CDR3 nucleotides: TGTGCCAGCAGCTCAGCAGCGGGAGGCCAAGAGACCCAGTACTTC.

The CDR3 bases are TGTGCCAGCAGGACCGCAGGTGTTCGGGGTGGCTACACCTTC. Translation: CASRTAGVRGGYTF. The chain recombines TRBV6-5 with TRBJ1-2; D unclear. In germline, CDR1 is MNHEY, CDR2 SVGAGI. The CDR3 has 14 residues. V was pared by 6 bases and J by 7 bases, with 18 bases between.

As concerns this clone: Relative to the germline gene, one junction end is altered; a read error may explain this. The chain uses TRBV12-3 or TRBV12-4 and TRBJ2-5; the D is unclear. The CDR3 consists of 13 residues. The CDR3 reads CRRKRQWGETQYF. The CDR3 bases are TGCAGAAGAAAAAGGCAATGGGGAGAGACCCAGTACTTC.

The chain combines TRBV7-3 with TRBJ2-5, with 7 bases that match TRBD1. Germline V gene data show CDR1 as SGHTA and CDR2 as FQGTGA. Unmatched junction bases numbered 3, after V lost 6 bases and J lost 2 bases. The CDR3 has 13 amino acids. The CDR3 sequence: CASSQQGQETQYF. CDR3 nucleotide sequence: TGTGCCAGCAGTCAACAGGGGCAAGAGACCCAGTACTTC.

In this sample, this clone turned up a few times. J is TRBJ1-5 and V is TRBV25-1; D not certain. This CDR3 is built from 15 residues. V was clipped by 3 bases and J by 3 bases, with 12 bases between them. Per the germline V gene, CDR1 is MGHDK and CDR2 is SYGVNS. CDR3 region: CASSDSSNPNQPQHF. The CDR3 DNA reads TGTGCCAGCAGTGATTCCTCCAATCCCAATCAGCCCCAGCATTTT.

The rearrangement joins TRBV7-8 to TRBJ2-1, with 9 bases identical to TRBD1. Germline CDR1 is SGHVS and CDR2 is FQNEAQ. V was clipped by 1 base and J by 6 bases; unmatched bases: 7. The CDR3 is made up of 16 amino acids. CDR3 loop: CASSLGHRTGVNEQFF. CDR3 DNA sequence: TGTGCCAGCAGCTTAGGCCACCGGACAGGGGTCAATGAGCAGTTCTTC.

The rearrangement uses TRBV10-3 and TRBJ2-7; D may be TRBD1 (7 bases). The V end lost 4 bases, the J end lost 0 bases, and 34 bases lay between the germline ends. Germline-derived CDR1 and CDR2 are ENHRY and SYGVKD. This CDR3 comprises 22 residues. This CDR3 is CAISGARTGAIGGRALSYEQYF. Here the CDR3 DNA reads TGTGCCATCAGTGGGGCGAGAACAGGGGCTATCGGAGGGCGGGCCCTCTCCTACGAGCAGTACTTC.

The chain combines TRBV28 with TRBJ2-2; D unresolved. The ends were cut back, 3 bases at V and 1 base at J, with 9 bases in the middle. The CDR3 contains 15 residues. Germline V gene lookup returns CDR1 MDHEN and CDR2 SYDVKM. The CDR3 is CASSFPGWNTGELFF. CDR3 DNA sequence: TGTGCCAGCAGTTTTCCCGGTTGGAACACCGGGGAGCTGTTTTTT. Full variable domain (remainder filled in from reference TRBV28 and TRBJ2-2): DVKVTQSSRYLVKRTGEKVFLECVQDMDHENMFWYRQDPGLGLRLIYFSYDVKMKEKGDIPEGYSVSREKKERFSLILESASTNQTSMYLCASSFPGWNTGELFFGEGSRLTVL.

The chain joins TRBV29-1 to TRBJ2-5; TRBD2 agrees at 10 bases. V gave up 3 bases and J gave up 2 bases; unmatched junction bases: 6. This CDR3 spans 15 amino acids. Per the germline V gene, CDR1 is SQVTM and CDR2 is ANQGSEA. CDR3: CSVDPLAGVQETQYF. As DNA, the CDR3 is TGCAGCGTTGATCCCCTAGCGGGGGTACAAGAGACCCAGTACTTC.

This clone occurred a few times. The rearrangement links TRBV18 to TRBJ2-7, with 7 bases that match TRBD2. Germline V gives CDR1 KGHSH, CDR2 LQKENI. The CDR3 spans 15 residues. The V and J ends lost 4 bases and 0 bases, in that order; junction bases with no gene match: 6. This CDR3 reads CASSRDYQTSYEQYF. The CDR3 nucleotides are TGTGCCAGCTCACGGGACTACCAAACCTCCTACGAGCAGTACTTC.

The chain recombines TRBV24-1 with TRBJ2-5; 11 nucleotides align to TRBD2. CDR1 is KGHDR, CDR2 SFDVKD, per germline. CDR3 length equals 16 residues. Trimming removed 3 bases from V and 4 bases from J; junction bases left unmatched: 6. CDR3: CATSDIAGGQRETQYF. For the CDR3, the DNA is TGTGCCACCAGTGATATAGCGGGGGGGCAACGAGAGACCCAGTACTTC.

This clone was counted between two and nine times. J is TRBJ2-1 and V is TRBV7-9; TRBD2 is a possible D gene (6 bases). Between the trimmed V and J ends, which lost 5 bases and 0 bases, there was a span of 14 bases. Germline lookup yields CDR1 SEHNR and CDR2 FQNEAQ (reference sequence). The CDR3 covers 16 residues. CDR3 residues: CASSQTSRSSYNEQFF. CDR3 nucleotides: TGTGCCAGCAGCCAAACTAGCCGGAGCTCCTACAATGAGCAGTTCTTC.

The chain's CDR3 is CASSLKREETQYF. CDR3 coding DNA: TGTGCCAGCAGCTTAAAGAGGGAAGAGACCCAGTACTTC. The chain links TRBV7-3 to TRBJ2-5; possible D gene TRBD2, 5 bases. Trimming removed 1 base from V and 3 bases from J, with 6 bases in between. Germline assignment: CDR1 SGHTA and CDR2 FQGTGA. This CDR3 has 13 amino acids.

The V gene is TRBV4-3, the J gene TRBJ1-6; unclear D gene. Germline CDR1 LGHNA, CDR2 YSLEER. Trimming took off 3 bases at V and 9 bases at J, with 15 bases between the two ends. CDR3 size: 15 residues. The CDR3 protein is CASSQTRGSSSPLHF. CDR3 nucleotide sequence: TGCGCCAGCAGCCAGACACGGGGATCAAGTTCACCCCTCCACTTT.